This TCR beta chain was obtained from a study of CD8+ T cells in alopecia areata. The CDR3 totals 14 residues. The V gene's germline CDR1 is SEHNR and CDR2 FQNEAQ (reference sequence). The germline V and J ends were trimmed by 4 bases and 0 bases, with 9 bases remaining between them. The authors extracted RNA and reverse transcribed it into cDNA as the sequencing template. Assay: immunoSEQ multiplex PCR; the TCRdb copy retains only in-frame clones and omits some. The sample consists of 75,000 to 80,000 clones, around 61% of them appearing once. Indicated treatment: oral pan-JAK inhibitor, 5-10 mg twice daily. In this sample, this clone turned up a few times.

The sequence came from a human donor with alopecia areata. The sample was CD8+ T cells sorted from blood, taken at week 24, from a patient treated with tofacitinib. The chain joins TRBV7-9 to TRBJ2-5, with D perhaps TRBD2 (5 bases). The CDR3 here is CASSSDGNQETQYF. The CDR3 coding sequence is TGTGCCAGCAGCTCGGACGGGAACCAAGAGACCCAGTACTTC.